Listed below are T cell receptor beta chains from one sample, sequenced in a study of control samples from healthy donors and cancer patients. Assay used: immunoSEQ multiplex PCR; TCRdb lists only in-frame clones, some missing. The data contain 150,000 to 200,000 clones, 90% to 95% of them singletons. Sequences were obtained from blood. The receptors come from a woman in her twenties or thirties in good health. CDR3s include the opening cysteine and the closing phenylalanine or tryptophan. Each record gives: clone size, J gene, V gene, CDR3 protein. Rows give clone size only sometimes, using once, few, many, or a class for an expanded clone.

>-|TRBJ2-6|TRBV3-1/TRBV3-2
CASSQEPGLAGVNSGANVLTF
>-|TRBJ1-2|TRBV27
CASRDVNYGYTF
>-|TRBJ1-4|TRBV6-5
CASSPSRTNEKLFF
>-|TRBJ1-1|TRBV11-3
CASSFGFTEAFF
>-|TRBJ1-6|TRBV7-9
CASSGDSHNSPLHF
>-|TRBJ2-5|TRBV7-3
CASSLQGAQETQYF
>-|TRBJ2-7|TRBV11-2
CASSLHKWGQGPLEQYF
>-|TRBJ1-1|TRBV9
CASSVDQNTEAFF
>-|TRBJ1-4|TRBV27
CASSHHSGGTNEKLFF
>-|TRBJ1-3|TRBV5-6
CASSPPTGLSGNTIYF
>-|TRBJ2-1|TRBV7-2
CASSFRQLNYNEQFF
>-|TRBJ2-1|TRBV7-3
CASSLMDYYNEQFF
>-|TRBJ2-6|TRBV24-1
CATSDPSLGGAGANVLTF
>once|TRBJ1-5|TRBV19
CASRGLGNQPQHF
>-|TRBJ1-4|TRBV19
CASSFNQGANEKLFF
>-|TRBJ2-2|TRBV19
CASSISRVPGELFF
>-|TRBJ1-1|TRBV6-5
CASSLDRGQTEAFF
>-|TRBJ2-3|TRBV27
CASRASGTDTQYF
>-|TRBJ2-3|TRBV29-1
CSVGGGGTDTQYF
>-|TRBJ2-5|TRBV27
CASSSPREVETQYF
>-|TRBJ1-2|TRBV5-6
CASSLAGRISYGYTF
>-|TRBJ2-1|TRBV11-1
CASRTGGSYNEQFF
>once|TRBJ2-1|TRBV16
CASSGQGSGNEQFF
>-|TRBJ1-1|TRBV7-9
CASSSPMNTEAFF
>-|TRBJ1-5|TRBV6-4
CASSPGQGGQPQHF
>-|TRBJ1-4|TRBV11-2
CASSSGDRVRGEKLFF
>-|TRBJ1-4|TRBV12-3/TRBV12-4
CASSTGHELFF
>few|TRBJ1-4|TRBV6-2/TRBV6-3
CASSYSGESEKLFF
>-|TRBJ1-6|TRBV18
CASSPGQGNSPLHF
>-|TRBJ1-4|TRBV7-2
CASSSPGQGEKLFF
>-|TRBJ2-7|TRBV21-1
CASRDSPYEQYF
>once|TRBJ2-7|TRBV2
CASGGLGEQYF
>-|TRBJ1-1|TRBV10-3
CAISDPTRSTEAFF
>-|TRBJ1-5|TRBV21-1
CASIDRCYSNQPQHF
>-|TRBJ1-3|TRBV11-2
CASSTGQGNTIYF
>-|TRBJ1-5|TRBV12-3/TRBV12-4
CASRGTGNQPQHF
>once|TRBJ2-3|TRBV4-1
CASSPPGRLVETDTQYF
>-|TRBJ2-7|TRBV5-4
CASSFSDSYEQYF
>-|TRBJ1-6|TRBV6-6
CASRQIAGGSPLHF
>-|TRBJ1-6|TRBV7-8
CASRGVISPLHF
>-|TRBJ1-4|TRBV12-2
CASRLVGYEKLFF
>-|TRBJ2-2|TRBV7-9
CASSLVPGELFF
>-|TRBJ1-5|TRBV28
CASRPPTGKGQPQHF
>-|TRBJ1-4|TRBV5-1
CASSPRDRGRANEKLFF
>-|TRBJ2-7|TRBV5-1
CASSLTGGPTYEQYF
>-|TRBJ2-3|TRBV7-8
CASSLFRTASTDTQYF
>-|TRBJ2-1|TRBV5-5
CASSERELPYNEQFF